These 24 T cell receptor beta chains came from one sample sequenced in a study of cytotoxic CD8 clonotypes in ibrutinib-treated CLL. Sequencing used immunoSEQ multiplex PCR; TCRdb keeps in-frame clones, though not all of them. Seen here are approximately 280,000 clones, approximately 76% observed once, and the top ten hold about 5.7%. Sequenced here: PBMCs, sampled at disease progression, from a patient treated with ibrutinib. The receptors were gathered from a human donor with chronic lymphocytic leukemia.

In its sample, this clone was seen a few times. The J gene is TRBJ2-7, the V gene TRBV7-8; D gene uncertain. CDR3 length: 12 residues. The germline V gene has CDR1 SGHVS and CDR2 FQNEAQ. Trimming took off 5 bases at V and 3 bases at J, with 8 bases between the two ends. In DNA form, the CDR3 reads TGTGCCAGCAGCGCTCCTCTCTACGAGCAGTACTTC. Its translation is CASSAPLYEQYF.

V usage is TRBV2 and J usage is TRBJ2-7; no clear D gene. V was pared by 1 base and J by 5 bases, with 9 bases between. CDR3 length equals 13 residues. Per germline, CDR1 SNHLY and CDR2 FYNNEI. The CDR3 DNA reads as TGTGCCAGCAGTGAAGGGAGAATCCACGAGCAGTACTTC. It yields the protein CASSEGRIHEQYF.

In its sample, this clone was seen once. The CDR3 is CSVSYGGGSQETQYF. CDR3 in DNA: TGCAGCGTTAGTTACGGCGGGGGATCACAAGAGACCCAGTACTTC. The rearrangement joins TRBV29-1 to TRBJ2-5; 7 bases line up with TRBD2. The CDR3 totals 15 residues. The V and J ends lost 5 bases and 2 bases, in that order; junction bases with no gene match: 11. Germline V lookup: CDR1 SQVTM, CDR2 ANQGSEA.

J is TRBJ1-4 and V is TRBV2; D remains unclear. The germline V gene has CDR1 SNHLY and CDR2 FYNNEI. Trimming cost V 9 bases and J 3 bases, with 11 bases left between them. The CDR3 is 13 residues long. CDR3 in amino acids: CASGGTSNEKLFF. In nucleotides, the CDR3 is TGTGCCAGTGGCGGAACCTCTAATGAAAAACTGTTTTTT.

This clone was seen a single time. This rearrangement joins TRBV2 to TRBJ1-1; 8 nucleotides agree with TRBD1. CDR1 and CDR2 from the germline V gene are SNHLY and FYNNEI. J gave up 4 bases and V 5 bases, and 6 bases lay outside the gene matches. The CDR3 is 14 amino acids. The CDR3 protein is CASSYRGGVTEAFF. In DNA form, the CDR3 reads TGTGCCAGCAGTTACAGGGGGGGAGTCACTGAAGCTTTCTTT.

The chain employs TRBV7-9 and TRBJ2-1; D ambiguous. Germline CDR1 is SEHNR and CDR2 is FQNEAQ (reference sequence). The CDR3 runs to 15 residues. V was cut by 5 bases and J by 3 bases, with 14 bases left in between. CDR3 sequence: CASSHPWGNYNEQFF. DNA for the CDR3: TGTGCCAGCAGCCACCCCTGGGGAAACTACAATGAGCAGTTCTTC.

This chain connects TRBV20-1 to TRBJ2-7; 8 bases line up with TRBD1. Germline V gene data show CDR1 as DFQATT and CDR2 as SNEGSKA (reference sequence). The CDR3 totals 11 residues. CDR3 region: CRVGQGRAQYF. CDR3 coding DNA: TGCAGAGTCGGACAGGGAAGAGCGCAGTACTTC.

CDR3 region: CSVEDGAGSGELFF. For the CDR3, the DNA is TGCAGCGTTGAAGATGGGGCGGGGTCCGGGGAGCTGTTTTTT. The J gene is TRBJ2-2, the V gene TRBV29-1; D might be TRBD2 (6 bases). Trimming removed 0 bases at V and 6 bases at J, with 11 bases between. This CDR3 has 14 residues. Germline CDR1 SQVTM, CDR2 ANQGSEA.

CDR3 sequence (DNA): TGTGCCAGCAGCTCCCTAGTTTATGGCTACACCTTC. This sequence encodes CASSSLVYGYTF. The chain has TRBV7-9 and TRBJ1-2; D not certain. This CDR3 region has 12 residues. The V gene's germline CDR1 is SEHNR and CDR2 FQNEAQ (reference sequence). Trimming took off 4 bases at V and 5 bases at J, with 8 bases between the two ends. Complete variable domain (other parts from reference TRBV7-9 and TRBJ1-2): DTGVSQNPRHKITKRGQNVTFRCDPISEHNRLYWYRQTLGQGPEFLTYFQNEAQLEKSRLLSDRFSAERPKGSFSTLEIQRTEQGDSAMYLCASSSLVYGYTFGSGTRLTVV.

This chain joins TRBV6-6 and TRBJ2-7; TRBD2 matches 12 bases. The V segment lost 6 bases and the J segment 6 bases; nucleotides outside the gene matches: 12. The germline V gene encodes CDR1 MNHNY and CDR2 SVGAGI (reference sequence). The CDR3 contains 16 residues. In nucleotides, the CDR3 is TGTGCCAGCAGCTTAAGACTAGCGGGAGATAGGGGCGAGCAGTACTTC. It specifies CASSLRLAGDRGEQYF.

This chain links TRBV5-1 with TRBJ2-3; D unresolved. Germline lookup yields CDR1 SGHRS and CDR2 YFSETQ. The germline V and J ends were trimmed by 1 base and 1 base, with 7 bases remaining between them. This CDR3 contains 14 residues. The CDR3 sequence: CASSLIARTDTQYF. The CDR3 DNA is TGCGCCAGCAGCTTGATAGCTCGCACAGATACGCAGTATTTT.

This sequence joins TRBV7-2 and TRBJ1-1; D remains unclear. CDR1 SGHTA and CDR2 FQGNSA come from the germline V gene. This CDR3 has 15 amino acids. V dropped 5 bases and J dropped 0 bases, with 13 bases sitting between them. CDR3 DNA: TGTGCCAGCAGCCCACCGGGCAGAATGAACACTGAAGCTTTCTTT. Its protein is CASSPPGRMNTEAFF.

The chain uses TRBV15 and TRBJ1-5, with 9 bases lining up with TRBD1. Germline V CDR1 and CDR2: LNHNV, YYDKDF (reference sequence). Trimming took 3 bases from V and 3 from J; bases not matched to a gene: 6. The CDR3 sequence is 16 residues long. CDR3 in DNA: TGTGCCACCAGCAGGGGGGGACAGGGCCACAATCAGCCCCAGCATTTT. Amino acids: CATSRGGQGHNQPQHF. Based on the CDR3 plus reference TRBV15 and TRBJ1-5, the full variable domain is DAMVIQNPRYQVTQFGKPVTLSCSQTLNHNVMYWYQQKSSQAPKLLFHYYDKDFNNEADTPDNFQSRRPNTSFCFLDIRSPGLGDTAMYLCATSRGGQGHNQPQHFGDGTRLSIL.

On this clone: Other DNA sequences of this sample code for an identical CDR3. The chain links TRBV9 to TRBJ2-7; 9 positions match TRBD2. Germline CDR1 and CDR2: SGDLS and YYNGEE. Trimming took 0 bases from V and 3 from J; bases not matched to a gene: 4. This CDR3 region has 15 residues. This chain's CDR3 is CASSVGGGALYEQYF. In nucleotides, the CDR3 is TGTGCCAGCAGCGTAGGCGGGGGGGCCCTCTACGAGCAGTACTTC.

V usage is TRBV5-6 and J usage is TRBJ2-3, with D uncertain. CDR3 length: 12 amino acids. Trimming left V 3 bases short and J 2 bases short, with 4 bases between. Germline V gene sequence: CDR1 SGHDT, CDR2 YYEEEE. CDR3 sequence (DNA): TGTGCCAGCAGCTGGTTCACAGATACGCAGTATTTT. It specifies CASSWFTDTQYF.

This chain connects TRBV4-3 to TRBJ2-7; 11 nucleotides line up with TRBD2. The junction had 5 bases not matched to a gene; V was cut back by 4 bases and J by 0 bases. Germline-derived CDR1 and CDR2 are LGHNA and YSLEER. The CDR3 loop spans 16 amino acids. CDR3 sequence reads: CASSPGLAESSYEQYF. Written as DNA, the CDR3 is TGCGCCAGCAGCCCGGGACTAGCGGAGAGCTCCTACGAGCAGTACTTC.

The chain has TRBV28 and TRBJ1-1, with 9 bases that match TRBD1. After removal of 7 bases from V and 5 bases from J, the junction contained 8 bases not matched to a gene. This CDR3 comprises 14 residues. CDR1 MDHEN and CDR2 SYDVKM come from the germline V gene. CDR3: CASNRGRGGTEAFF. CDR3 bases: TGTGCCAGCAACAGGGGGCGAGGGGGGACTGAAGCTTTCTTT.

This chain connects TRBV28 to TRBJ2-7; D not certain. CDR3 length: 13 amino acids. Deletions cut 6 bases from V and 4 bases from J, with 13 bases between. Germline V gene lookup returns CDR1 MDHEN and CDR2 SYDVKM. The DNA of the CDR3 is TGTGCCAGCAGCCTTCTAGGGATATACGAGCAGTACTTC. It specifies CASSLLGIYEQYF.

The chain is built from TRBV18 and TRBJ2-7; no clear D. V shed 1 base and J shed 2 bases, with 9 bases lying between them. The CDR3 runs 14 residues. Germline loops: CDR1 KGHSH, CDR2 LQKENI. CDR3 residues: CASSPQSHPYEQYF. The CDR3 coding sequence is TGTGCCAGCTCACCACAATCCCACCCCTACGAGCAGTACTTC.

V is TRBV4-3 and J is TRBJ2-1, with 7 bases that match TRBD2. Germline V gene lookup returns CDR1 LGHNA and CDR2 YSLEER. J was trimmed by 9 bases and V by 0 bases; bases with no gene match: 8. The CDR3 is made up of 15 amino acids. For the CDR3, the DNA is TGCGCCAGCAGCCAAGAAGGAGGGAGGGCCGGTGAGCAGTTCTTC. Protein: CASSQEGGRAGEQFF.

This clone showed up just a few times. This chain uses TRBV18 with TRBJ1-5; D is uncertain. The CDR3 is 14 amino acids. Germline V CDR1 and CDR2: KGHSH, LQKENI. Trimming stripped 3 bases from V and 3 bases from J, with 9 bases between. The CDR3: CASSPYTSNQPQHF. The CDR3 DNA is TGTGCCAGCTCACCGTACACATCCAATCAGCCCCAGCATTTT. The whole variable domain, filled in from reference TRBV18 and TRBJ1-5, reads NAGVMQNPRHLVRRRGQEARLRCSPMKGHSHVYWYRQLPEEGLKFMVYLQKENIIDESGMPKERFSAEFPKEGPSILRIQQVVRGDSAAYFCASSPYTSNQPQHFGDGTRLSIL.

This clone was counted once. The chain carries TRBV11-2 and TRBJ1-3; TRBD1 might be the D (5 bases). Germline V gene data show CDR1 as SGHAT and CDR2 as FQNNGV. Trimming took 2 bases from V and 2 from J, leaving 10 bases between them. There are 15 residues in the CDR3. CDR3 nucleotide sequence: TGTGCCAGCAGCTTACCCGGGGGAACTGGAAACACCATATATTTT. Protein sequence: CASSLPGGTGNTIYF. The full variable domain, its missing parts supplied by reference TRBV11-2 and TRBJ1-3, is EAGVAQSPRYKIIEKRQSVAFWCNPISGHATLYWYQQILGQGPKLLIQFQNNGVVDDSQLPKDRFSAERLKGVDSTLKIQPAKLEDSAVYLCASSLPGGTGNTIYFGEGSWLTVV.

A few counts support this clone. The CDR3 nucleotides are TGTGCCAGCAGACAGGGGAGTGAGCAGTTCTTC. Amino acids: CASRQGSEQFF. V usage is TRBV27 and J usage is TRBJ2-1; TRBD1 agrees at 7 bases. The CDR3 is made up of 11 amino acids. Germline trimming cut 6 bases from V and 9 bases from J; bases unmatched to any gene: 2. Germline V lookup: CDR1 MNHEY, CDR2 SMNVEV (reference sequence).

The V call is TRBV20-1, the J call TRBJ2-1; TRBD2 might be the D (5 bases). CDR1 and CDR2 (germline): DFQATT, SNEGSKA (reference sequence). The CDR3 consists of 11 residues. The V gene lost 6 bases and the J gene lost 3 bases, with 6 bases spanning the gap. CDR3 coding DNA: TGCAGTGCCGACTACTACAATGAGCAGTTCTTC. It specifies CSADYYNEQFF.